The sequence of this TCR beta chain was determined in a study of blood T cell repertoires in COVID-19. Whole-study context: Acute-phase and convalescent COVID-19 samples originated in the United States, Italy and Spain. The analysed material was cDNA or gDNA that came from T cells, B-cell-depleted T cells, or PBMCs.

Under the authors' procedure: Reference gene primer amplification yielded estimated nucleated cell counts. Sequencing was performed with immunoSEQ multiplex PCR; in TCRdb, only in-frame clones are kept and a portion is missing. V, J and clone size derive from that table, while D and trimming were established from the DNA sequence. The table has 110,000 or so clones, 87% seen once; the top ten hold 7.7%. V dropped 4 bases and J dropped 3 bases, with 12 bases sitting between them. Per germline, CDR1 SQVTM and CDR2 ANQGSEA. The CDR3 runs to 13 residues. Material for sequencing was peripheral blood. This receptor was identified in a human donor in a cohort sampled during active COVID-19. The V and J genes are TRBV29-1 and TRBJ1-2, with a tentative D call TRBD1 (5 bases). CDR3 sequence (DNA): TGCAGCGTTGCCAGGGATGGTGACTATGGCTACACCTTC. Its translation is CSVARDGDYGYTF.